This T cell receptor (beta chain) was recovered during a study of radiotherapy plus CTLA-4 blockade in lung cancer. Study-wide context: Objective responses occurred in about 18% of patients; around 30% had disease control.

Sequencing used immunoSEQ multiplex PCR; TCRdb keeps in-frame clones, though not all of them. The table has tens of thousands of clones, about 70% seen once. On this clone: Its antigen is not identified.

General study findings and limits: Blood-borne expansion of tumor-derived TCR clones followed radiotherapy plus ipilimumab. The authors reported that early blood T cell clone dynamics, with interferon-beta, best predicted response.

The material sequenced was peripheral blood, taken from a patient treated with radiotherapy plus ipilimumab. The sequence was collected from a human donor with non-small cell lung cancer who had stable disease on radiotherapy plus ipilimumab.

The CDR3 here is CAWSAGGEETQYF. The DNA for the CDR3 is TGTGCCTGGAGTGCCGGCGGGGAAGAGACCCAGTACTTC. The V gene is TRBV30, the J gene TRBJ2-5, with D possibly being TRBD2 (6 bases). The CDR3 has 13 amino acids. Trimming took off 1 base at V and 3 bases at J, with 9 bases between the two ends. The germline V gene has CDR1 GTSNPN and CDR2 SVGIG (reference sequence).